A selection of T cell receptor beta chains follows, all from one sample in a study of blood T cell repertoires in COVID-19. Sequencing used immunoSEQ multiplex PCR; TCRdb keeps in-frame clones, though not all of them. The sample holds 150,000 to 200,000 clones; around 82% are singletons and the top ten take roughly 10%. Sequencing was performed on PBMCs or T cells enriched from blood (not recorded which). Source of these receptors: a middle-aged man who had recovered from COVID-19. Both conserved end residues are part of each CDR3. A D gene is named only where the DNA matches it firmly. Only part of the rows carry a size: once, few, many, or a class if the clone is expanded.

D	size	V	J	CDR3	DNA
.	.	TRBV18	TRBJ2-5	CASSPLGQTLGETQYF	TGTGCCAGCTCACCCCTAGGACAGACCCTCGGGGAGACCCAGTACTTC
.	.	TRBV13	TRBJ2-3	CASSLVRSPLTDTQYF	TGTGCCAGCAGCTTAGTGAGGTCCCCTCTCACAGATACGCAGTATTTT
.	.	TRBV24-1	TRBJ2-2	CATSETGDTGELFF	TGTGCCACCAGTGAAACGGGAGATACCGGGGAGCTGTTTTTT
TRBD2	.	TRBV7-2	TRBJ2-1	CASSPQGAGVYNEQFF	TGTGCCAGCAGCCCTCAGGGAGCGGGAGTCTACAATGAGCAGTTCTTC
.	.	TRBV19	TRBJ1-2	CASSIEPANYGYTF	TGTGCCAGTAGTATAGAGCCAGCTAACTATGGCTACACCTTC
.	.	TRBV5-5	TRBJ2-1	CASSLQAQQFF	TGTGCCAGCAGCTTACAGGCTCAGCAGTTCTTC
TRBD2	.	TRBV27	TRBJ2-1	CASTGLASGHEQFF	TGTGCCAGCACTGGACTAGCCTCGGGGCATGAGCAGTTCTTC
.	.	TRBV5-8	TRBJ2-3	CASSLAGTDTQYF	TGTGCCAGCAGCTTGGCCGGGACAGATACGCAGTATTTT
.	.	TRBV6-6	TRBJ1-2	CASSYESPGANYGYTF	TGTGCCAGCAGTTACGAATCCCCAGGGGCAAACTATGGCTACACCTTC
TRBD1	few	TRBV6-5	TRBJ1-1	CASSRGQGGWGAFF	TGTGCCAGCAGTCGAGGACAGGGAGGGTGGGGAGCTTTCTTT
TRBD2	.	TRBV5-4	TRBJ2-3	CASSSGLAGVTDTQYF	TGTGCCAGCAGCTCCGGACTAGCGGGAGTCACAGATACGCAGTATTTT
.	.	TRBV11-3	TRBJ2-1	CASSSPQNNEQFF	TGTGCCAGCAGCTCTCCACAGAACAATGAGCAGTTCTTC
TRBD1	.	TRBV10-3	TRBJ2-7	CAIRNDRGQYEQYF	TGTGCCATCAGGAATGACAGGGGGCAGTACGAGCAGTACTTC
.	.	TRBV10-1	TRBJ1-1	CASSVRRDSSEAFF	TGCGCCAGCAGTGTGCGCAGGGACTCCTCTGAAGCTTTCTTT
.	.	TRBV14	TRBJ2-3	CASSPWSADTQYF	TGTGCCAGCAGCCCATGGAGTGCAGATACGCAGTATTTT
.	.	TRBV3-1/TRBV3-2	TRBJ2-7	CASSQVQGSREQYF	TGTGCCAGCAGCCAAGTTCAGGGATCGAGGGAGCAGTACTTC
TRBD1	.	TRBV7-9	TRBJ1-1	CASSPNRGTEAFF	TGTGCCAGCAGCCCGAACAGGGGAACTGAAGCTTTCTTT
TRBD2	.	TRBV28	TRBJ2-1	CASGTSGYNEQFF	TGTGCCAGCGGGACTAGCGGTTACAATGAGCAGTTCTTC
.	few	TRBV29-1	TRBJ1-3	CSVDGGGNTIYF	TGCAGCGTTGACGGCGGAGGAAACACCATATATTTT
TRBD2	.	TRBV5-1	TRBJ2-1	CASRRGVEGGRDSYNEQFF	TGCGCCAGCAGACGCGGGGTTGAGGGCGGGAGGGACTCCTACAATGAGCAGTTCTTC
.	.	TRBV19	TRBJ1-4	CASSKWTVATNEKLFF	TGTGCCAGTAGTAAGTGGACAGTTGCAACTAATGAAAAACTGTTTTTT
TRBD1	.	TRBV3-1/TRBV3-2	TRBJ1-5	CASSPRTGGQPQHF	TGTGCCAGCAGCCCTCGGACAGGGGGTCAGCCCCAGCATTTT
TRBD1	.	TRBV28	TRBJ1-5	CASCRGHRDQPQHF	TGTGCCAGCTGTAGGGGGCATCGGGATCAGCCCCAGCATTTT
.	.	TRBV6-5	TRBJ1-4	CATRVTTNEKLFF	TGTGCCACACGGGTTACAACTAATGAAAAACTGTTTTTT
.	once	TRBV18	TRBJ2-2	CASSPRDQGSYTGELFF	TGTGCCAGCTCACCGAGAGATCAGGGATCCTACACCGGGGAGCTGTTTTTT
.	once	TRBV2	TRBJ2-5	CASSVREGTQYF	TGTGCCAGCAGCGTCCGTGAGGGGACCCAGTACTTC
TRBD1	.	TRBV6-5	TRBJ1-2	CASSLDRVGGYTF	TGTGCCAGCAGCCTCGACAGGGTAGGGGGCTACACCTTC
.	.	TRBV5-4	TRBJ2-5	CASKSHQGKETQYF	TGTGCCAGCAAATCCCACCAGGGGAAAGAGACCCAGTACTTC
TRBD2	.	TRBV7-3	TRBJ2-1	CASSLNPSGYNEQFF	TGTGCCAGCAGCTTAAATCCTAGCGGGTACAATGAGCAGTTCTTC